The clone carrying this T cell receptor beta chain has at least ten counts. The entry originates in a study of spatial heterogeneity in lung cancer. The CDR3 has 14 residues. Trimming removed 6 bases from V and 9 bases from J; junction bases left unmatched: 13. Germline values: CDR1 SQVTM, CDR2 ANQGSEA. Specified time point: blood at routine non-recurrence follow-up after resection. One entry per CDR3 protein results from TCRdb running MiXCR on the 5' RACE reads. The sample has 17,000 or so distinct CDR3 sequences; 10% are singletons. The sequence was collected from a female donor with early-stage non-small cell lung cancer. The chain employs TRBV29-1 and TRBJ2-1, with TRBD2 identical over 8 bases. Source: PBMCs, taken at follow-up. This CDR3 is CSVERGLEGLEQFF. CDR3 sequence (DNA): TGCAGCGTGGAAAGGGGACTAGAAGGACTTGAGCAGTTCTTC.